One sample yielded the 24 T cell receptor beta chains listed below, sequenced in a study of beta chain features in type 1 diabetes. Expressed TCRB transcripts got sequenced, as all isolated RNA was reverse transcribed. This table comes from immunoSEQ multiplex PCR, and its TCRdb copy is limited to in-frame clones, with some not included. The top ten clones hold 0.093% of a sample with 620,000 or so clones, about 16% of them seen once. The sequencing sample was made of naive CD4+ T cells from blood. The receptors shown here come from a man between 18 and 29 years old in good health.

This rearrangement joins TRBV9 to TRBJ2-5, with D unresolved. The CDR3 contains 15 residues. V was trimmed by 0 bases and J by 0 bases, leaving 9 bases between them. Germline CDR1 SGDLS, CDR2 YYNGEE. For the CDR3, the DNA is TGTGCCAGCAGCGTAGCCCCCACGGACCAAGAGACCCAGTACTTC. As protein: CASSVAPTDQETQYF.

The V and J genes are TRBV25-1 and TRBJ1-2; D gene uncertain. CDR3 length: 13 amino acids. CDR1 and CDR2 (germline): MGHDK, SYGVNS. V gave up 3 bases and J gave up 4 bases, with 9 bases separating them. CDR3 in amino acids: CASSDGSSYGYTF. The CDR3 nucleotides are TGTGCCAGCAGTGATGGCAGCTCCTATGGCTACACCTTC.

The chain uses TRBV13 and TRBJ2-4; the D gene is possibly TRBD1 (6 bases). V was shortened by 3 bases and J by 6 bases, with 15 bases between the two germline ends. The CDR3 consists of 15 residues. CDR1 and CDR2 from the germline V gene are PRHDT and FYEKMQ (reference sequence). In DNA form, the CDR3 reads TGTGCCAGCAGCTTTGGGGGCGGGTCGATAAACATTCAGTACTTC. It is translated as CASSFGGGSINIQYF.

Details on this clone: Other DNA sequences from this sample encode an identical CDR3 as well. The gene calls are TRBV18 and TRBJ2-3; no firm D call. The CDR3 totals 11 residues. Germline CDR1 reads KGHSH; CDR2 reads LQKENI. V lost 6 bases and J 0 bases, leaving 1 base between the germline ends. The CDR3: CASSSTDTQYF. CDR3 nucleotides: TGTGCCAGCTCCAGCACAGATACGCAGTATTTT. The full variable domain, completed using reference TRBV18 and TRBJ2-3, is NAGVMQNPRHLVRRRGQEARLRCSPMKGHSHVYWYRQLPEEGLKFMVYLQKENIIDESGMPKERFSAEFPKEGPSILRIQQVVRGDSAAYFCASSSTDTQYFGPGTRLTVL.

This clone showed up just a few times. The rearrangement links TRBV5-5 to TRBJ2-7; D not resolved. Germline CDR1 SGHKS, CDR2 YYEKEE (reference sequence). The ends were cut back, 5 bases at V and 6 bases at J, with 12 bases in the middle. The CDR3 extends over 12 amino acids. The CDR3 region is CASSQKGLEQYF. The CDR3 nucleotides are TGTGCCAGCAGTCAAAAAGGGCTCGAGCAGTACTTC.

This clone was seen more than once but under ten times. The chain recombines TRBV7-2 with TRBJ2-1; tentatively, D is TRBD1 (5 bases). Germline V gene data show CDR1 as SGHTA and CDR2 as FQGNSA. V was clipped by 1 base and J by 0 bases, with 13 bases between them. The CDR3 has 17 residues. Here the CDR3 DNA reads TGTGCCAGCAGCTTAGGTGGGCGACAGAGCTCCTACAATGAGCAGTTCTTC. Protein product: CASSLGGRQSSYNEQFF.

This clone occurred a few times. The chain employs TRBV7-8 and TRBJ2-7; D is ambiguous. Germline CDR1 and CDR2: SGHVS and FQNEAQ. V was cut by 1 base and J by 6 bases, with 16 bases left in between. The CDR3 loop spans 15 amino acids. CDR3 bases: TGTGCCAGCAGCTTAGTTGGTGGCGTCGTAGGCGAGCAGTACTTC. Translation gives CASSLVGGVVGEQYF.

CDR3 bases: TGTGCCATCAGGGGTTGGACAGTTACAGCTGGGGGCTACGAGCAGTACTTC. Protein product: CAIRGWTVTAGGYEQYF. The rearrangement joins TRBV10-3 to TRBJ2-7, with D possibly TRBD1 on 6 matching bases. CDR3 size: 17 residues. Germline V lookup: CDR1 ENHRY, CDR2 SYGVKD. V shed 6 bases and J shed 3 bases, with 24 bases lying between them.

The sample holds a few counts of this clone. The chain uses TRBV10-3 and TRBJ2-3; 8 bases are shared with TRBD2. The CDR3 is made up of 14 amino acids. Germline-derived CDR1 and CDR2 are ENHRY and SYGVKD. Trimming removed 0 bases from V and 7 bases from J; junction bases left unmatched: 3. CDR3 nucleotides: TGTGCCATCAGTGAGTCACGGGGGGGACATACGCAGTATTTT. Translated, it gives CAISESRGGHTQYF.

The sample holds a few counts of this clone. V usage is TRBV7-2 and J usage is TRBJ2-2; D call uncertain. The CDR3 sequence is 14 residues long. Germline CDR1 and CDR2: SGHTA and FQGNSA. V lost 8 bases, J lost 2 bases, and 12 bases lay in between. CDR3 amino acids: CASGRWLNTGELFF. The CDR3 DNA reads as TGTGCCAGCGGGCGTTGGTTAAACACCGGGGAGCTGTTTTTT.

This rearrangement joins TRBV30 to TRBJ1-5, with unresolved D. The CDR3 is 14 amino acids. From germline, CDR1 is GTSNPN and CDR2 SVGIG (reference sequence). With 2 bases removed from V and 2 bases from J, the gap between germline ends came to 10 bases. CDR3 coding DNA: TGTGCCTGGAGTATTGGGTGGGGCAATCAGCCCCAGCATTTT. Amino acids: CAWSIGWGNQPQHF.

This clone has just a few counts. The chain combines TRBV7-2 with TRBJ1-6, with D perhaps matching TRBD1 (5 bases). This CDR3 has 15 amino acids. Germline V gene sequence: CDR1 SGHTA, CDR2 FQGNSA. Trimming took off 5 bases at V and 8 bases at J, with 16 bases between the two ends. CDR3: CASSPRQRGDSPLHF. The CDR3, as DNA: TGTGCCAGCAGCCCCCGACAGCGAGGGGATTCACCCCTCCACTTT.

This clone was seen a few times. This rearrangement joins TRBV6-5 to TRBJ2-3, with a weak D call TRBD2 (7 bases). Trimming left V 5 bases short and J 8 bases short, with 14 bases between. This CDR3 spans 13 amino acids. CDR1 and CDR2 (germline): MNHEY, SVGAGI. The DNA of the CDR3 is TGTGCCAGCAGTCCCCCTGGGGGGGCTACGCAGTATTTT. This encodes CASSPPGGATQYF.

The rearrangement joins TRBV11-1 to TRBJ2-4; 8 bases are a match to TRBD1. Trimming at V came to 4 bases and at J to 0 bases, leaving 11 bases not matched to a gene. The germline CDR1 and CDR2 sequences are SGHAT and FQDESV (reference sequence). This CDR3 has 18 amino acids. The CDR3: CASSSGTGFRIAKNIQYF. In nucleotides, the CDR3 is TGTGCCAGCAGCTCCGGGACAGGTTTTCGGATAGCCAAAAACATTCAGTACTTC.

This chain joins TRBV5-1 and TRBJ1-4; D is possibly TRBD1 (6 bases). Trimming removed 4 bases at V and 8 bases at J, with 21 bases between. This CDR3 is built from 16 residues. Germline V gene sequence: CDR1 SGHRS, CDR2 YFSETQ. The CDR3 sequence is CASSIGPTGSVEKLFF. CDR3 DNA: TGCGCCAGCAGCATTGGGCCCACAGGGTCCGTAGAAAAACTGTTTTTT.

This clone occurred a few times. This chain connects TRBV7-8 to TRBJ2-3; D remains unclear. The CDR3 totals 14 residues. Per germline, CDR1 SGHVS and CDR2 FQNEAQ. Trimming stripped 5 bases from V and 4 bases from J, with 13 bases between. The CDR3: CASSLTQTADTQYF. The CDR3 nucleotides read TGTGCCAGCAGCCTTACCCAGACCGCAGATACGCAGTATTTT.

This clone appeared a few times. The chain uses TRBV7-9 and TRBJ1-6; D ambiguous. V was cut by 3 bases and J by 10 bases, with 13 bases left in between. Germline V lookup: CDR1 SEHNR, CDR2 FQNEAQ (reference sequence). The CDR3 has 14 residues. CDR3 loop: CASSFLFGSSPLHF. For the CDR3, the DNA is TGTGCCAGCAGCTTTTTATTCGGCAGCTCACCCCTCCACTTT.

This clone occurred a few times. The CDR3 region has the DNA TGTGCCAGCTCCCAGACGGGAGCTAATTCACCCCTCCACTTT. This encodes CASSQTGANSPLHF. This chain links TRBV18 with TRBJ1-6; D is undetermined. The CDR3 is made up of 14 amino acids. V shed 6 bases and J shed 6 bases, with 12 bases lying between them. Looked up from germline, CDR1 is KGHSH and CDR2 is LQKENI.

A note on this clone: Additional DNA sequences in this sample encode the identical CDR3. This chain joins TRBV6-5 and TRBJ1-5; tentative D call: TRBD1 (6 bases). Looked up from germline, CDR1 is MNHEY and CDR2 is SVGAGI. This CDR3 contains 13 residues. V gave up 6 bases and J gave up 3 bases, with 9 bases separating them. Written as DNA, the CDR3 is TGTGCCAGCAGCTACAGGGACAATCAGCCCCAGCATTTT. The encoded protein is CASSYRDNQPQHF.

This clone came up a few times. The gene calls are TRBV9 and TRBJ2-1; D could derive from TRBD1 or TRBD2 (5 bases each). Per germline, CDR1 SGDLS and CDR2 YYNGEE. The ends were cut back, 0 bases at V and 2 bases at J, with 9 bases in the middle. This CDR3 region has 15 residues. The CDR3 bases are TGTGCCAGCAGCGTAGCCCCGGGGCCCTACAATGAGCAGTTCTTC. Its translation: CASSVAPGPYNEQFF.

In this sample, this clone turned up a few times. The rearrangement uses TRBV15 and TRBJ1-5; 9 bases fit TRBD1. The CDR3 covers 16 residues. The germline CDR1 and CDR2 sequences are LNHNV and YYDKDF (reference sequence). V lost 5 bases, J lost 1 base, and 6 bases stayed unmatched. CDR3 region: CATSGTGGWSNQPQHF. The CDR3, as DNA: TGTGCCACCAGCGGAACAGGGGGCTGGAGCAATCAGCCCCAGCATTTT.

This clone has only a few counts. CDR3 loop: CASSLIGGQSNQPQHF. The DNA for the CDR3 is TGCGCCAGCAGCTTGATTGGCGGCCAGAGCAATCAGCCCCAGCATTTT. This chain uses TRBV5-1 with TRBJ1-5; D is undetermined. Between the trimmed V and J ends, which lost 1 base and 1 base, there was a span of 12 bases. Germline lookup yields CDR1 SGHRS and CDR2 YFSETQ. This CDR3 spans 16 amino acids.

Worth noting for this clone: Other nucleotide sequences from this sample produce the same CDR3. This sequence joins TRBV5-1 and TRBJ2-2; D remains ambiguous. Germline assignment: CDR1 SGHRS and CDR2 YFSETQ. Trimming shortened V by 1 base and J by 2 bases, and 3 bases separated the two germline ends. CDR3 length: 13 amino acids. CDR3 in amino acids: CASSLTNTGELFF. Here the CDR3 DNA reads TGCGCCAGCAGCTTGACTAACACCGGGGAGCTGTTTTTT.

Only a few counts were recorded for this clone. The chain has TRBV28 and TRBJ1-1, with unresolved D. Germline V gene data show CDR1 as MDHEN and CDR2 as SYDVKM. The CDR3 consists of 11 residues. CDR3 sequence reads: CYTGQNTEAFF. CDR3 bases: TGTTACACTGGGCAGAACACTGAAGCTTTCTTT.